Listed here are 19 T cell receptor beta chains from one sample, sequenced in a study of blood T cell repertoires in COVID-19. Here immunoSEQ multiplex PCR was the method, and the copy in TCRdb shows in-frame clones only, minus some. The sample includes fewer than 250,000 clones, roughly 81% seen only once; the top ten take roughly 5.3%. Sequenced: peripheral blood. These receptors were taken from a woman aged 70-85 years with active or convalescent COVID-19.

The V call is TRBV27, the J call TRBJ2-1; a possible D gene is TRBD2 (7 bases). This CDR3 comprises 16 residues. V shed 2 bases and J shed 4 bases, with 15 bases lying between them. Germline loops: CDR1 MNHEY, CDR2 SMNVEV (reference sequence). CDR3 protein: CASSLGRGRGYNEQFF. In DNA, the CDR3 is TGTGCCAGCAGTTTAGGAAGGGGGAGGGGATACAATGAGCAGTTCTTC.

This clone was seen only once. The chain uses TRBV9 and TRBJ2-7; 8 positions match TRBD1. After removal of 0 bases from V and 7 bases from J, the junction contained 3 bases not matched to a gene. The CDR3 contains 13 residues. The V gene's germline CDR1 is SGDLS and CDR2 YYNGEE. The CDR3 spells CASSVGTGGEQYF. The DNA for the CDR3 is TGTGCCAGCAGCGTAGGTACAGGGGGGGAGCAGTACTTC. Combining the CDR3 with reference TRBV9 and TRBJ2-7 gives the whole variable domain DSGVTQTPKHLITATGQRVTLRCSPRSGDLSVYWYQQSLDQGLQFLIQYYNGEERAKGNILERFSAQQFPDLHSELNLSSLELGDSALYFCASSVGTGGEQYFGPGTRLTVT.

V gene TRBV5-1 combines with J gene TRBJ2-2, with 13 nucleotides matching TRBD2. Germline V gives CDR1 SGHRS, CDR2 YFSETQ. The CDR3 covers 19 residues. With V trimmed by 3 bases and J by 0 bases, 8 bases remained unmatched. CDR3 amino acids: CASSSGLAGDFTNTGELFF. CDR3 DNA: TGCGCCAGCAGCTCAGGACTAGCGGGAGATTTTACGAACACCGGGGAGCTGTTTTTT.

This chain joins TRBV27 and TRBJ2-5; 7 bases map to TRBD1. Losses at the gene ends were 0 bases for V and 5 bases for J; bases not matched to a gene: 18. The CDR3 loop spans 19 amino acids. From germline, CDR1 is MNHEY and CDR2 SMNVEV (reference sequence). The CDR3 here is CASSLSIPPTGSLEETQYF. The CDR3, as DNA: TGTGCCAGCAGTTTATCGATACCTCCGACAGGGAGCCTTGAGGAGACCCAGTACTTC.

The rearrangement joins TRBV10-1 to TRBJ2-7, with TRBD1 matching over 7 bases. Germline loops: CDR1 WNHNN, CDR2 SYGVQD (reference sequence). CDR3 length: 17 residues. V lost 2 bases, J lost 4 bases, and 14 bases stayed unmatched. CDR3 in DNA: TGCGCCAGCAGTGAGAGTAAAGGGGGCGTTCAGAAATACGAGCAGTACTTC. This sequence encodes CASSESKGGVQKYEQYF.

The rearrangement uses TRBV19 and TRBJ1-6; tentative D call: TRBD1 (5 bases). CDR3 length equals 14 residues. V lost 6 bases and J 9 bases, leaving 15 bases between the germline ends. Germline-derived CDR1 and CDR2 are LNHDA and SQIVND (reference sequence). The CDR3 loop reads CASSGGRESSPLHF. In DNA form, the CDR3 reads TGTGCCAGTAGCGGGGGAAGGGAGAGTTCACCCCTCCACTTT. Full variable domain (rest looked up from reference TRBV19 and TRBJ1-6): DGGITQSPKYLFRKEGQNVTLSCEQNLNHDAMYWYRQDPGQGLRLIYYSQIVNDFQKGDIAEGYSVSREKKESFPLTVTSAQKNPTAFYLCASSGGRESSPLHFGNGTRLTVT.

A word on this clone: A junction boundary mismatches the germline segment, possibly from a read error. The chain recombines TRBV6-1 with TRBJ1-1; D possibly corresponds to TRBD1 (5 bases). Germline V gene lookup returns CDR1 MNHNS and CDR2 SASEGT. This CDR3 region has 14 residues. CDR3 sequence reads: CASSEYTGEKEVFF. For the CDR3, the DNA is TGTGCCAGCAGTGAATATACGGGGGAGAAGGAAGTTTTCTTT.

The genes are TRBV7-9 and TRBJ2-7; 8 nucleotides align to TRBD1. Per germline, CDR1 SEHNR and CDR2 FQNEAQ (reference sequence). The CDR3 extends over 16 amino acids. With V trimmed by 2 bases and J by 0 bases, 6 bases remained unmatched. The CDR3 DNA sequence: TGTGCCAGCAGCTTACCACGGACAGGGAGCTCCTACGAGCAGTACTTC. This gives the protein CASSLPRTGSSYEQYF.

The chain couples TRBV30 to TRBJ1-5; D unclear. Germline V gives CDR1 GTSNPN, CDR2 SVGIG (reference sequence). Trimming pared 4 bases from V and 7 bases from J, leaving 14 bases between. This CDR3 spans 13 amino acids. The CDR3 DNA is TGTGCCTGGACCGGCGGGGTGGGGCAGCCCCAGCATTTT. It is translated as CAWTGGVGQPQHF.

The gene calls are TRBV6-2 or TRBV6-3 and TRBJ1-2; 11 bases line up with TRBD1. CDR3 size: 14 residues. V lost 5 bases, J lost 8 bases, and 7 bases stayed unmatched. Looked up from germline, CDR1 is MNHEY and CDR2 is SVGEGT. The CDR3 is CASSGTGGPRGYTF. The CDR3 bases are TGTGCCAGCAGTGGGACAGGGGGGCCGCGAGGCTACACCTTC.

Note on this clone: Relative to the germline gene, one junction end is altered; a read error may explain this. This chain connects TRBV7-7 to TRBJ2-1; 9 nucleotides agree with TRBD1. The length of the CDR3 is 15 residues. CDR1 SSHAT and CDR2 FNYEAQ come from the germline V gene (reference sequence). The CDR3 spells CASSPDRGFGNEQFF. In DNA form, the CDR3 reads TGTGCTAGCAGCCCCGACAGGGGGTTTGGCAATGAGCAGTTCTTC.

The V gene is TRBV10-3, the J gene TRBJ2-7; TRBD1 is a possible D gene (5 bases). Looked up from germline, CDR1 is ENHRY and CDR2 is SYGVKD. V dropped 3 bases and J dropped 2 bases, with 11 bases sitting between them. The CDR3 length is 14 residues. Here the CDR3 reads CAISDPDKPYEQYF. The DNA for the CDR3 is TGTGCCATCAGTGATCCGGACAAGCCCTACGAGCAGTACTTC.

In the case of this clone: Other DNA sequences from this sample encode an identical CDR3 as well. V is TRBV28 and J is TRBJ2-7, with D hard to call. V was cut by 4 bases and J by 1 base, with 2 bases left in between. Germline assignment: CDR1 MDHEN and CDR2 SYDVKM. The length of the CDR3 is 11 residues. The CDR3 sequence is CASSSSYEQYF. The CDR3 bases are TGTGCCAGCAGTTCGTCCTACGAGCAGTACTTC.

The sample holds one count of this clone. The gene calls are TRBV7-9 and TRBJ2-7, with a possible D match to TRBD2 (6 bases). Germline CDR1 reads SEHNR; CDR2 reads FQNEAQ (reference sequence). The CDR3 extends over 14 amino acids. The V end was cut by 1 base, the J end by 1 base, with 8 bases between. CDR3: CASSLDRGSYEQYF. The CDR3 bases are TGTGCCAGCAGCTTAGATCGGGGGTCCTACGAGCAGTACTTC.

This clone has just a few counts. The V call is TRBV7-6, the J call TRBJ1-1; D gene uncertain. This CDR3 is built from 15 residues. Germline values: CDR1 SGHVS, CDR2 FNYEAQ. Trimming took off 0 bases at V and 1 base at J, with 9 bases between the two ends. The CDR3: CASSLAAGRNTEAFF. CDR3 nucleotides: TGTGCCAGCAGCTTAGCGGCGGGCCGGAACACTGAAGCTTTCTTT.

This chain links TRBV19 with TRBJ1-3; D is unresolved. The CDR3 is 18 amino acids. The V gene's germline CDR1 is LNHDA and CDR2 SQIVND (reference sequence). Trimming pared 1 base from V and 0 bases from J, leaving 16 bases between. This CDR3 is CASSIGGWTRGSGNTIYF. The CDR3 nucleotides read TGTGCCAGTAGTATAGGAGGGTGGACGAGAGGCTCTGGAAACACCATATATTTT.

The chain couples TRBV9 to TRBJ2-1; a possible D gene is TRBD1 (5 bases). The CDR3 totals 15 residues. Trimming took off 0 bases at V and 3 bases at J, with 10 bases between the two ends. Germline V gene lookup returns CDR1 SGDLS and CDR2 YYNGEE. As DNA, the CDR3 is TGTGCCAGCAGCGTAGAGGGCAGGGACTACAATGAGCAGTTCTTC. It specifies CASSVEGRDYNEQFF.

This clone appeared a single time. This chain connects TRBV3-1 (or the pseudogene TRBV3-2) to TRBJ2-7; 7 bases are a match to TRBD2. CDR3 size: 18 residues. With 0 bases clipped from V and 0 bases from J, the junction kept 11 bases outside the gene matches. CDR1 and CDR2 from the germline V gene are LGHDT and YNNKEL (reference sequence). CDR3 DNA sequence: TGTGCCAGCAGCCAAGATACGTATCCAACGGGAGGCTCCTACGAGCAGTACTTC. Translated: CASSQDTYPTGGSYEQYF.

The chain is built from TRBV11-2 and TRBJ2-2; 9 bases align to TRBD1. V shed 5 bases and J 5 bases; nucleotides not matched to a gene: 9. This CDR3 has 16 amino acids. Germline-derived CDR1 and CDR2 are SGHAT and FQNNGV. The DNA of the CDR3 is TGTGCCAGCAGCGCGCGGACAGGGGTTGGGACCGGGGAGCTGTTTTTT. This encodes CASSARTGVGTGELFF.